This TCR beta chain was identified during a study of T cell repertoires in cytomegalovirus infection. Study details: The public TCR beta signatures pointed to both CMV infection and matching HLA type.

TCRdb reprocessed the reads via MiXCR and lists one record per CDR3 protein. The sample has more than 150,000 distinct CDR3 sequences, about 20% seen once. This clonotype was observed a few times. The target antigen is unknown. The germline V gene encodes CDR1 MDHEN and CDR2 SYDVKM. The CDR3 extends over 12 amino acids. Between the trimmed V and J ends, which lost 4 bases and 4 bases, there was a span of 7 bases. Study-wide results and caveats: Ex vivo, HLA-C-restricted CMV-specific TCR beta clonotypes prevailed over the rest of the response. Summed public TCR beta family frequency identified CMV carriers bearing the relevant HLA.

The TCR sequence derives from a human donor in good health (CMV status not recorded). Some clones in this sample may be carry-over from other donors' samples. V and J are TRBV28 and TRBJ1-1; D ambiguous. Source material: PBMCs. CDR3 in DNA: TGTGCCAGCAGTTCCCCGACCACTGAAGCTTTCTTT. Protein product: CASSSPTTEAFF. Full variable domain (rest looked up from reference TRBV28 and TRBJ1-1): DVKVTQSSRYLVKRTGEKVFLECVQDMDHENMFWYRQDPGLGLRLIYFSYDVKMKEKGDIPEGYSVSREKKERFSLILESASTNQTSMYLCASSSPTTEAFFGQGTRLTVV.